The source of this T cell receptor (beta chain) is a study of T-cell reconstitution after alpha-beta-depleted transplantation in children. TCRbeta library preparation incorporated unique molecular identifiers. Each CDR3 protein is one row after TCRdb ran MiXCR on the PCR reads. This sample has about a million distinct CDR3 sequences, with about 29% found just once. As to this clonotype: Its antigen is not known.

V dropped 0 bases and J dropped 3 bases, with 15 bases sitting between them. Germline V gene lookup returns CDR1 DFQATT and CDR2 SNEGSKA (reference sequence). The CDR3 spans 16 residues. Study-wide results and caveats: Alpha-beta T cells present about two months after transplant were reported to originate from several hundred expanded graft clones.

The chain carries TRBV20-1 and TRBJ1-5, with D possibly being TRBD1 (6 bases). The sample in question was PBMCs, mostly from graft donor cells, obtained 360 days after TCRalphabeta/CD19-depleted stem cell transplant. The clonotype originates from a boy under two years old who had a stem cell transplant for SCID, so the T cells may come from the graft donor. As DNA, the CDR3 is TGCAGTGCTAGAGATAAAGGAGGGGGGGACAATCAGCCCCAGCATTTT. Amino acids: CSARDKGGGDNQPQHF.